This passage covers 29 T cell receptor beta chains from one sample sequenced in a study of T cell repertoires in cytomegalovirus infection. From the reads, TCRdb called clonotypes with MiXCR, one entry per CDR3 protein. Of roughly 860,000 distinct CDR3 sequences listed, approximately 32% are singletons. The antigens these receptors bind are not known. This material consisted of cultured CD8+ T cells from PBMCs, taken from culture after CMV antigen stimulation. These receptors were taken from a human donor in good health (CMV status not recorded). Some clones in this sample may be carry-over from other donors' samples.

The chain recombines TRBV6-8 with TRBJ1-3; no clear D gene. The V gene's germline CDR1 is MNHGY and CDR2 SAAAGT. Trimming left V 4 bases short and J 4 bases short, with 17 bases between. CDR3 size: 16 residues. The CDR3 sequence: CASSSDRPQLGNTIYF. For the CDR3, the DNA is TGTGCCAGCAGTTCCGATAGACCACAGTTAGGAAACACCATATATTTT.

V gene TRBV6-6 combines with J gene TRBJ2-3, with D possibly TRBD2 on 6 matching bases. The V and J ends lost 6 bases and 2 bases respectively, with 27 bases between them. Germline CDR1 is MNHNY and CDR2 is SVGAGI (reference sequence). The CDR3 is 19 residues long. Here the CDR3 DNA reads TGTGCCAGCAGCATAACGTCCGGCGACGGGACTTTCGACACAGATACGCAGTATTTT. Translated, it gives CASSITSGDGTFDTDTQYF.

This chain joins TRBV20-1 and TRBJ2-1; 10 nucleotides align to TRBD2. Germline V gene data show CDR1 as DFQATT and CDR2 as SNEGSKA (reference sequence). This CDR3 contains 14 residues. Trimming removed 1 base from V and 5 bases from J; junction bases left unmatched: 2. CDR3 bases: TGCAGTGCTAGAGTTAGCGGGGGGAACAATGAGCAGTTCTTC. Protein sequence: CSARVSGGNNEQFF.

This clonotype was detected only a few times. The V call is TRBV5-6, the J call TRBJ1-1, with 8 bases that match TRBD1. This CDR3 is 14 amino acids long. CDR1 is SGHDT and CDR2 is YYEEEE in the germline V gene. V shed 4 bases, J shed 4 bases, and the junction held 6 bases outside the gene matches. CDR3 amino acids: CASSPDREATEAFF. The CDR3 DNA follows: TGTGCCAGCAGCCCGGACAGGGAAGCCACTGAAGCTTTCTTT.

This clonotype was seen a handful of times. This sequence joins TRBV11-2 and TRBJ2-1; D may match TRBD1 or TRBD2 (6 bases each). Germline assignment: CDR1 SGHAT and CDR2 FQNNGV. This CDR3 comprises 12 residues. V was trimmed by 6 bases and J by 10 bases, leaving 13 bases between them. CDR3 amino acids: CASSPGAGEQFF. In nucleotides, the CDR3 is TGTGCCAGCAGTCCGGGGGCAGGGGAGCAGTTCTTC. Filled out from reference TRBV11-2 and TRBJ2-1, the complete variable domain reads EAGVAQSPRYKIIEKRQSVAFWCNPISGHATLYWYQQILGQGPKLLIQFQNNGVVDDSQLPKDRFSAERLKGVDSTLKIQPAKLEDSAVYLCASSPGAGEQFFGPGTRLTVL.

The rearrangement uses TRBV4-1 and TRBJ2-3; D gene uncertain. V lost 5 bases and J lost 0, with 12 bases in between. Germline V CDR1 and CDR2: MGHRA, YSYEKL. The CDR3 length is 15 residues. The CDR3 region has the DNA TGCGCCAGCAGCTTTCAGAGCTCTAGCACAGATACGCAGTATTTT. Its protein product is CASSFQSSSTDTQYF.

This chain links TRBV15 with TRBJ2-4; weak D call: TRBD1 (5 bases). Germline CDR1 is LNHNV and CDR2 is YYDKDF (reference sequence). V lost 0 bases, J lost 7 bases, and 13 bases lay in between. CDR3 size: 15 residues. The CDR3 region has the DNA TGTGCCACCAGCAGAGATAGGGCAGGGAAGAACATTCAGTACTTC. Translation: CATSRDRAGKNIQYF. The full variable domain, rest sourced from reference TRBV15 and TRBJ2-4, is DAMVIQNPRYQVTQFGKPVTLSCSQTLNHNVMYWYQQKSSQAPKLLFHYYDKDFNNEADTPDNFQSRRPNTSFCFLDIRSPGLGDTAMYLCATSRDRAGKNIQYFGAGTRLSVL.

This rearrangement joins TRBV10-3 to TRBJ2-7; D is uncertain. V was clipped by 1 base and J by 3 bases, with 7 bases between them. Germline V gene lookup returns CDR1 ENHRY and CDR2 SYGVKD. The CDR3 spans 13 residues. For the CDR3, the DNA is TGTGCCATCAGTGAGTTTGGGAACTACGAGCAGTACGTC. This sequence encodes CAISEFGNYEQYV.

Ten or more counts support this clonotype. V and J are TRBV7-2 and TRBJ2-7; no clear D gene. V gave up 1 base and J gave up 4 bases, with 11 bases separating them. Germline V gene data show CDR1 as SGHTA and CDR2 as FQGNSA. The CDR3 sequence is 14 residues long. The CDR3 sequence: CASSLEYGFYEQYV. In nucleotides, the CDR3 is TGTGCCAGCAGCTTAGAATACGGTTTTTACGAGCAGTACGTC.

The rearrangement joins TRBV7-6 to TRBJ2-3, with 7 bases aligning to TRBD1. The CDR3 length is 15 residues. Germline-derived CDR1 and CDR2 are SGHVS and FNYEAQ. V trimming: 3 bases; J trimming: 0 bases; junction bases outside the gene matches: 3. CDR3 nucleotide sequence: TGTGCCAGCAGCTTTACAGGGGCCAGCACAGATACGCAGTATTTT. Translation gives CASSFTGASTDTQYF.

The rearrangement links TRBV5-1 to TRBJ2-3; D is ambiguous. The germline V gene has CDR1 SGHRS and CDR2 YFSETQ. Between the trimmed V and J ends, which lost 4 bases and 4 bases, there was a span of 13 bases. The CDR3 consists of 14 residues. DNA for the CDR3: TGCGCCAGCAGCCAAGAATTAGGCGCAGATACGCAGTATTTT. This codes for CASSQELGADTQYF.

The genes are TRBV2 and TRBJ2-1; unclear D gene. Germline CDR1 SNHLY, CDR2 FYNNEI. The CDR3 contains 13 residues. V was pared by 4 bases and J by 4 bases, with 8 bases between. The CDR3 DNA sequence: TGTGCCAGCAGTGCTGACCATTACAATGAGCAGTTCTTC. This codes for CASSADHYNEQFF.

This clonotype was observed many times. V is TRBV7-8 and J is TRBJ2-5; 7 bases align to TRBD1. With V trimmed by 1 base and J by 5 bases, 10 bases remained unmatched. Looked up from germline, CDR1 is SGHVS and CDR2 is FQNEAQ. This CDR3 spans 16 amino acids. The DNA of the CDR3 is TGTGCCAGCAGCTTAGTTGCGGACAGGAAAATGGAGACCCAGTACTTC. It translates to CASSLVADRKMETQYF. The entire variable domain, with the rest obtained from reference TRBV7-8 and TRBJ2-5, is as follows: GAGVSQSPRYKVAKRGQDVALRCDPISGHVSLFWYQQALGQGPEFLTYFQNEAQLDKSGLPSDRFFAERPEGSVSTLKIQRTQQEDSAVYLCASSLVADRKMETQYFGPGTRLLVL.

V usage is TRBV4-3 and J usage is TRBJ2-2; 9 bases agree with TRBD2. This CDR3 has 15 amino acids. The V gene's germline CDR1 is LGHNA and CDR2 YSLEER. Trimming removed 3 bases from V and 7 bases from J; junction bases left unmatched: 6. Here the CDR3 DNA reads TGCGCCAGCAGCCAGCGGGGGGGCCTTGGCGGGGAGCTGTTTTTT. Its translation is CASSQRGGLGGELFF.

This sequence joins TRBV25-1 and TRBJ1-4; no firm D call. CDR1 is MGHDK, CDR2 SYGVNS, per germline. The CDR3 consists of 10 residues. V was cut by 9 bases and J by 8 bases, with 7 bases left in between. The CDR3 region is CASQREKLFF. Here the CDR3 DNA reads TGTGCCAGTCAGCGGGAAAAACTGTTTTTT.

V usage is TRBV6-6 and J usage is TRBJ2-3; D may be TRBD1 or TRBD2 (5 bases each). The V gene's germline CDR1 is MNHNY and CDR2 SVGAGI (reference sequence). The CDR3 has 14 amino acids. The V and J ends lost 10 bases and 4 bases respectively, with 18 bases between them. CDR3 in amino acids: CATWGGAAADTQYF. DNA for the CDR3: TGTGCCACCTGGGGTGGGGCAGCGGCAGATACGCAGTATTTT.

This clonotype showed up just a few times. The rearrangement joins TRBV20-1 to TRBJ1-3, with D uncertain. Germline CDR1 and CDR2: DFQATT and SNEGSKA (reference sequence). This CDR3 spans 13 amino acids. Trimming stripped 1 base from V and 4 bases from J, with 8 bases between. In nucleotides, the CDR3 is TGCAGTGCTAGAGGGGTTGGGGGAAACACCATATATTTT. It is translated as CSARGVGGNTIYF.

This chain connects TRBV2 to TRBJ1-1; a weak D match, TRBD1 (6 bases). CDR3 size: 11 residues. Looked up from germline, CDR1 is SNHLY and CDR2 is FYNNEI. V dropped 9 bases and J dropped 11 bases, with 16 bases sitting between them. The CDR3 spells CARNTGSWAFF. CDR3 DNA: TGTGCCAGAAACACAGGGTCTTGGGCTTTCTTT.

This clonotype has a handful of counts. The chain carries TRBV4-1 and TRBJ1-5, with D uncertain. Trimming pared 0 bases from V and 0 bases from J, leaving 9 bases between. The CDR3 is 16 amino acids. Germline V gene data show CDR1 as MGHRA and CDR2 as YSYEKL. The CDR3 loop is CASSQELSYSNQPQHF. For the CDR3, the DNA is TGCGCCAGCAGCCAAGAGCTGTCTTATAGCAATCAGCCCCAGCATTTT.

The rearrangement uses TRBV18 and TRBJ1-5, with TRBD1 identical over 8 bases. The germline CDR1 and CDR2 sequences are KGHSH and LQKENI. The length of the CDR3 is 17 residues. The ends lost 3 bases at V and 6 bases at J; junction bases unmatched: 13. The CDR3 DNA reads TGTGCCAGCTCACCCACGGACGCTGACAGGGGAGGTCAGCCCCAGCATTTT. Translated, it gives CASSPTDADRGGQPQHF.

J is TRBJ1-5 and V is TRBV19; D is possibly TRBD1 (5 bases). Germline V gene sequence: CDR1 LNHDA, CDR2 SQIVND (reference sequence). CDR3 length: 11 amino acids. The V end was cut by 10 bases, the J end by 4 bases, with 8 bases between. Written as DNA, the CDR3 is TGTGCCACGGGGCAGAATCAGCCCCAGCATTTT. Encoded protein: CATGQNQPQHF. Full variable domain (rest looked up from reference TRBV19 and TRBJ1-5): DGGITQSPKYLFRKEGQNVTLSCEQNLNHDAMYWYRQDPGQGLRLIYYSQIVNDFQKGDIAEGYSVSREKKESFPLTVTSAQKNPTAFYLCATGQNQPQHFGDGTRLSIL.

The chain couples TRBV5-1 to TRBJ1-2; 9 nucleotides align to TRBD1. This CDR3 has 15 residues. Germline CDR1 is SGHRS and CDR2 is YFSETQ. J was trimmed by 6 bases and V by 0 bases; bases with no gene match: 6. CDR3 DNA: TGCGCCAGCAGCTTGGCCTTTCGGACAGGGGATGGCTACACCTTC. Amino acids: CASSLAFRTGDGYTF.

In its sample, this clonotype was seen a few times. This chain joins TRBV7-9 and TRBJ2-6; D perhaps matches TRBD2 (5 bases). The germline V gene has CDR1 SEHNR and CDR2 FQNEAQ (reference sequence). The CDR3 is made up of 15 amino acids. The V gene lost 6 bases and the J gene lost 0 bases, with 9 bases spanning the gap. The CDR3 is CASSRGSSGANVLTF. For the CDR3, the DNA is TGTGCCAGCAGTCGGGGATCCTCTGGGGCCAACGTCCTGACTTTC.

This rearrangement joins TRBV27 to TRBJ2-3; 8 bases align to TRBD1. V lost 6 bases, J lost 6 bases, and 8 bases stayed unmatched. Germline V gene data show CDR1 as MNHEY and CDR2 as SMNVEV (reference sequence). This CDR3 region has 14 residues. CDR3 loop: CASSPGQVLDTQYF. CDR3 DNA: TGTGCCAGCAGCCCGGGACAGGTACTTGATACGCAGTATTTT.

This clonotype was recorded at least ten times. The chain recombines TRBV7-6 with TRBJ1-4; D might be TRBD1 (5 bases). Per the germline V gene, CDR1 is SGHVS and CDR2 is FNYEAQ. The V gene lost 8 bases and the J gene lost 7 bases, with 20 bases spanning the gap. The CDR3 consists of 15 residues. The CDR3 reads CASPSPGERVEKLFF. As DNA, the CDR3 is TGTGCCAGCCCCTCCCCGGGGGAGCGAGTTGAAAAACTGTTTTTT. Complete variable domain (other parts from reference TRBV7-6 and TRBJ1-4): GAGVSQSPRYKVTKRGQDVALRCDPISGHVSLYWYRQALGQGPEFLTYFNYEAQQDKSGLPNDRFSAERPEGSISTLTIQRTEQRDSAMYRCASPSPGERVEKLFFGSGTQLSVL.

CDR3 sequence (DNA): TGTGCCAGCAGCTTAGATGGGACTAGCGAATACAATGAGCAGTTCTTC. Its translation: CASSLDGTSEYNEQFF. This chain connects TRBV11-3 to TRBJ2-1, with 10 bases that match TRBD2. J was trimmed by 4 bases and V by 0 bases; bases with no gene match: 3. The CDR3 spans 16 residues. Germline V CDR1 and CDR2: SGHNT, YENEEA.

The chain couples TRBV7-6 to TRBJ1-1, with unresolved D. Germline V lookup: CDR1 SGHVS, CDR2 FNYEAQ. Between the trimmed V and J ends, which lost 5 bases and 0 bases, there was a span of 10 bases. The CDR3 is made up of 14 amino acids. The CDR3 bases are TGTGCCAGCAGCACGCCCGGGGTGAACACTGAAGCTTTCTTT. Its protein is CASSTPGVNTEAFF.

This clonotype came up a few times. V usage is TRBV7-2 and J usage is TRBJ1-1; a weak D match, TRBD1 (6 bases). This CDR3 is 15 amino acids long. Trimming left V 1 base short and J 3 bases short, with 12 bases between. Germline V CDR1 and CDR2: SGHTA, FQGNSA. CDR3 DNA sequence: TGTGCCAGCAGCTTAGTTGGGCAGGGGTACACTGAAGCTTTCTTT. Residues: CASSLVGQGYTEAFF.

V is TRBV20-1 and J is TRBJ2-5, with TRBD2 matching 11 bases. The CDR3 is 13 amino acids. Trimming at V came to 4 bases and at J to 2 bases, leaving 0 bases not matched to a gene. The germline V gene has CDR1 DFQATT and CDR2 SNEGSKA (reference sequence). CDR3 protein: CSAIAGGQETQYF. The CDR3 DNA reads TGCAGTGCTATAGCGGGGGGGCAAGAGACCCAGTACTTC.